This T cell receptor beta chain was retrieved from a study of T cell responses to AZD1222 COVID-19 vaccine. The overall study: Second-dose groups at about 4 or about 12 weeks were pooled.

The germline gives CDR1 SGDLS, CDR2 YYNGEE. The V and J ends lost 0 bases and 1 base, in that order; junction bases with no gene match: 6. There are 18 residues in the CDR3. To note about this clone: Its antigen is not identified.

Study-level points and caveats: Researchers took repertoire samples only after the peak T cell response had come. Only 6 or 7 individuals given AZD1222 were seropositive at baseline. Unmutated variant regions are reportedly targeted by nearly half of spike-specific TCRs.

Produced via immunoSEQ multiplex PCR; TCRdb's table is partial and in-frame only. The data contain about 120,000 clones, 75% to 95% of them singletons. The gene calls are TRBV9 and TRBJ2-2, with 10 bases matching TRBD2. This receptor was taken from an adult in good health. Sequences were derived from peripheral blood, sampled on day 0 of AZD1222 vaccination. The CDR3 reads CASSVEPSGGVNTGELFF. The CDR3 DNA follows: TGTGCCAGCAGCGTAGAACCTAGCGGGGGCGTGAACACCGGGGAGCTGTTTTTT.